This passage covers 13 T cell receptor beta chains from one sample sequenced in a study of shared clonotypes between healthy human individuals. Sequencing was performed with immunoSEQ multiplex PCR; in TCRdb, only in-frame clones are kept and a portion is missing. The sample lists roughly 480,000 clones, around 79% seen once, with approximately 12% in the top ten. Sequencing was performed on PBMCs. The receptors here all came from a woman aged 40 to 50 in good health. Some clones in this sample may be carry-over from other donors' samples.

This rearrangement joins TRBV11-2 to TRBJ2-3; D is unclear. The CDR3 has 16 amino acids. Germline V CDR1 and CDR2: SGHAT, FQNNGV. The V end was cut by 5 bases, the J end by 0 bases, with 15 bases between. The CDR3 nucleotides read TGTGCCAGCAGCCCCGGGTTTCCCCTAAGCACAGATACGCAGTATTTT. It codes for CASSPGFPLSTDTQYF.

The chain carries TRBV27 and TRBJ2-2; D not resolved. The V end was cut by 2 bases, the J end by 0 bases, with 10 bases between. Germline assignment: CDR1 MNHEY and CDR2 SMNVEV (reference sequence). The CDR3 has 16 amino acids. CDR3 region: CASSLKVGTNTGELFF. CDR3 nucleotide sequence: TGTGCCAGCAGTTTAAAGGTGGGGACGAACACCGGGGAGCTGTTTTTT.

This clone has a handful of counts. J is TRBJ2-1 and V is TRBV2, with 7 bases aligning to TRBD1. V lost 6 bases to trimming and J lost 10 bases; unmatched junction nucleotides: 0. Germline assignment: CDR1 SNHLY and CDR2 FYNNEI. The CDR3 spans 10 residues. CDR3 in amino acids: CASRQGEQFF. The CDR3 DNA follows: TGTGCCAGCAGACAGGGGGAGCAGTTCTTC.

This rearrangement joins TRBV11-2 to TRBJ1-3; possible D gene TRBD1, 6 bases. Trimming shortened V by 5 bases and J by 3 bases, and 14 bases separated the two germline ends. This CDR3 region has 15 residues. Germline CDR1 reads SGHAT; CDR2 reads FQNNGV. The CDR3 here is CASSPRQVRGNTIYF. The DNA of the CDR3 is TGTGCCAGCAGCCCACGACAGGTTCGTGGAAACACCATATATTTT. Drawing the rest from reference TRBV11-2 and TRBJ1-3, the complete variable domain is EAGVAQSPRYKIIEKRQSVAFWCNPISGHATLYWYQQILGQGPKLLIQFQNNGVVDDSQLPKDRFSAERLKGVDSTLKIQPAKLEDSAVYLCASSPRQVRGNTIYFGEGSWLTVV.

The V call is TRBV11-2, the J call TRBJ2-1; the D is unclear. V was pared by 5 bases and J by 4 bases, with 12 bases between. Germline lookup yields CDR1 SGHAT and CDR2 FQNNGV. This CDR3 comprises 14 residues. The CDR3 region is CASSASGSYNEQFF. The CDR3 DNA is TGTGCCAGCAGCGCATCGGGCAGTTACAATGAGCAGTTCTTC.

The V call is TRBV6-4, the J call TRBJ2-1, with TRBD2 identical over 7 bases. The CDR3 is made up of 16 amino acids. Germline assignment: CDR1 MRHNA and CDR2 SNTAGT. Losses at the gene ends were 6 bases for V and 3 bases for J; bases not matched to a gene: 11. The CDR3 region has the DNA TGTGCCAGCAGCCCAGAGGGCGGCGGGGGCTACAATGAGCAGTTCTTC. As protein: CASSPEGGGGYNEQFF.

This chain uses TRBV11-2 with TRBJ2-5, with no clear D. Germline CDR1 reads SGHAT; CDR2 reads FQNNGV. The CDR3 runs 13 residues. V lost 3 bases and J lost 1, with 6 bases in between. CDR3 sequence: CASSLSSQETQYF. DNA of the CDR3: TGTGCCAGCAGCTTGAGCAGCCAAGAGACCCAGTACTTC.

The chain employs TRBV4-1 and TRBJ2-7; 12 bases are a match to TRBD2. CDR1 is MGHRA and CDR2 is YSYEKL in the germline V gene. The length of the CDR3 is 16 residues. The ends lost 3 bases at V and 3 bases at J; junction bases unmatched: 6. CDR3 nucleotide sequence: TGCGCCAGCAGCCAGGCTAGCGGGAGGGCCAACTACGAGCAGTACTTC. It translates to CASSQASGRANYEQYF.

This clone was recorded a few times. V gene TRBV19 combines with J gene TRBJ1-1; the D is unclear. Trimming removed 7 bases from V and 8 bases from J, with 11 bases in between. This CDR3 has 11 residues. Germline lookup yields CDR1 LNHDA and CDR2 SQIVND (reference sequence). The CDR3 DNA follows: TGTGCCAGTAATTGGAGATTCGAAGCTTTCTTT. It specifies CASNWRFEAFF.

The chain joins TRBV10-3 to TRBJ2-7; D is unresolved. The V and J ends lost 3 bases and 6 bases respectively, with 9 bases between them. The CDR3 extends over 12 amino acids. CDR1 is ENHRY, CDR2 SYGVKD, per germline. DNA for the CDR3: TGTGCCATCAGTGAAAATACGAGCGAGCAGTACTTC. Amino acid sequence: CAISENTSEQYF.

J is TRBJ1-2 and V is TRBV2; TRBD1 matches at 7 bases. The CDR3 covers 14 residues. After removal of 6 bases from V and 2 bases from J, the junction contained 6 bases not matched to a gene. Germline V gene lookup returns CDR1 SNHLY and CDR2 FYNNEI. CDR3 loop: CASSWDRGNYGYTF. The CDR3 nucleotides are TGTGCCAGCAGCTGGGACAGAGGGAACTATGGCTACACCTTC.

This clone was counted a few times. The chain is built from TRBV7-2 and TRBJ1-2; TRBD1 matches 8 bases. The CDR3 is made up of 14 amino acids. V dropped 5 bases and J dropped 4; count of bases not matched to a gene: 6. The germline gives CDR1 SGHTA, CDR2 FQGNSA. CDR3 protein: CASSVTGAIYGYTF. Here the CDR3 DNA reads TGTGCCAGCAGCGTGACAGGGGCAATCTATGGCTACACCTTC.

The gene calls are TRBV7-9 and TRBJ1-1; the D is unclear. From germline, CDR1 is SEHNR and CDR2 FQNEAQ (reference sequence). CDR3 length: 14 amino acids. The V end lost 1 base, the J end lost 8 bases, and 14 bases lay between the germline ends. The CDR3 region is CASSLVRSGGEAFF. The CDR3 nucleotides are TGTGCCAGCAGCTTAGTACGCAGCGGAGGGGAAGCTTTCTTT. Together with reference TRBV7-9 and TRBJ1-1, the CDR3 gives the full variable domain: DTGVSQNPRHKITKRGQNVTFRCDPISEHNRLYWYRQTLGQGPEFLTYFQNEAQLEKSRLLSDRFSAERPKGSFSTLEIQRTEQGDSAMYLCASSLVRSGGEAFFGQGTRLTVV.